Below are 20 T cell receptor beta chains sequenced from a single sample in a study of T cell responses to AZD1222 COVID-19 vaccine. Profiled with immunoSEQ multiplex PCR; TCRdb holds only in-frame clones, not every one. The data show 120,000 to 150,000 clones, with approximately 90% seen just once and approximately 3% held by the top ten. The sample in question was peripheral blood, obtained on day 0 of AZD1222 vaccination. Receptor source: an adult in good health.

The chain recombines TRBV13 with TRBJ1-2, with D perhaps TRBD1 (6 bases). Per the germline V gene, CDR1 is PRHDT and CDR2 is FYEKMQ (reference sequence). The CDR3 covers 17 residues. Trimming cost V 4 bases and J 0 bases, with 18 bases left between them. In DNA form, the CDR3 reads TGTGCCAGCAGCTCTTCTACAGGGTTCCCCTCTAACTATGGCTACACCTTC. This translates into CASSSSTGFPSNYGYTF.

V is TRBV6-1 and J is TRBJ1-1; D is uncertain. This CDR3 region has 14 residues. The germline CDR1 and CDR2 sequences are MNHNS and SASEGT. V was pared by 3 bases and J by 1 base, with 9 bases between. The CDR3 nucleotides read TGTGCCAGCAGTGATATGGGCCCGAACACTGAAGCTTTCTTT. Amino acid sequence: CASSDMGPNTEAFF.

This chain links TRBV3-1 (or the pseudogene TRBV3-2) with TRBJ2-7, with D tentatively TRBD2 (6 bases). CDR1 and CDR2 (germline): LGHDT, YNNKEL (reference sequence). The V end was cut by 1 base, the J end by 1 base, with 11 bases between. This CDR3 is 15 amino acids long. CDR3 nucleotide sequence: TGTGCCAGCAGCCAAGGTTGGAGGGAGTCCTACGAGCAGTACTTC. It specifies CASSQGWRESYEQYF.

The chain combines TRBV7-2 with TRBJ2-2; the D is unclear. Trimming removed 5 bases at V and 4 bases at J, with 8 bases between. The CDR3 runs to 13 residues. The germline CDR1 and CDR2 sequences are SGHTA and FQGNSA. CDR3 sequence: CASSGLATGELFF. The DNA for the CDR3 is TGTGCCAGCAGCGGGTTGGCCACCGGGGAGCTGTTTTTT.

The J gene is TRBJ1-6, the V gene TRBV5-1, with D perhaps TRBD1 (5 bases). Germline CDR1 SGHRS, CDR2 YFSETQ. This CDR3 is built from 17 residues. With 0 bases removed from V and 2 bases from J, the gap between germline ends came to 12 bases. The CDR3 DNA follows: TGCGCCAGCAGCTTGGTGACGGGGGAAGCCTATAATTCACCCCTCCACTTT. Its translation: CASSLVTGEAYNSPLHF.

The gene calls are TRBV28 and TRBJ2-3, with 10 bases matching TRBD2. V lost 6 bases, J lost 2 bases, and 5 bases stayed unmatched. Germline lookup yields CDR1 MDHEN and CDR2 SYDVKM. The CDR3 consists of 15 residues. In DNA, the CDR3 is TGTGCCAGCAGCGTACTAGCGGGGTTCACAGATACGCAGTATTTT. Residues: CASSVLAGFTDTQYF. Full variable domain (rest looked up from reference TRBV28 and TRBJ2-3): DVKVTQSSRYLVKRTGEKVFLECVQDMDHENMFWYRQDPGLGLRLIYFSYDVKMKEKGDIPEGYSVSREKKERFSLILESASTNQTSMYLCASSVLAGFTDTQYFGPGTRLTVL.

The chain carries TRBV6-2 or TRBV6-3 and TRBJ1-5; D unclear. CDR1 MNHEY and CDR2 SVGEGT come from the germline V gene. CDR3 length: 19 amino acids. V lost 0 bases and J lost 3, with 21 bases in between. The CDR3 DNA reads TGTGCCAGCAGTTACTCGATTGACCCACGGACGCCCCCCAATCAGCCCCAGCATTTT. Translation: CASSYSIDPRTPPNQPQHF.

The chain joins TRBV6-5 to TRBJ2-2; a possible D gene is TRBD1 (5 bases). Germline loops: CDR1 MNHEY, CDR2 SVGAGI. V lost 6 bases to trimming and J lost 16 bases, with 24 bases between them. The CDR3 totals 14 residues. Here the CDR3 reads CASRTGPIWGPQFF. CDR3 sequence (DNA): TGTGCCAGCAGGACGGGCCCTATATGGGGCCCACAGTTTTTT.

The chain links TRBV9 to TRBJ2-7; 9 positions match TRBD2. The CDR3 has 13 amino acids. Losses at the gene ends were 4 bases for V and 4 bases for J; bases not matched to a gene: 3. Germline CDR1 SGDLS, CDR2 YYNGEE. Written as DNA, the CDR3 is TGTGCCAGCAGCATTAGCGGGGGATACGAGCAGTACTTC. As protein: CASSISGGYEQYF.

The chain is built from TRBV24-1 and TRBJ2-7; no firm D call. Germline V gene sequence: CDR1 KGHDR, CDR2 SFDVKD. V gave up 1 base and J gave up 4 bases, with 1 base separating them. CDR3 length: 11 amino acids. CDR3 DNA sequence: TGTGCCACCAGTGATTTTTACGAGCAGTACTTC. This gives the protein CATSDFYEQYF.

V usage is TRBV5-1 and J usage is TRBJ2-2; 8 nucleotides line up with TRBD2. The J segment lost 2 bases and the V segment lost 4 bases, leaving 7 bases of the junction unmatched. Per the germline V gene, CDR1 is SGHRS and CDR2 is YFSETQ. This CDR3 is 16 amino acids long. The chain's CDR3 is CASSPQRGSNTGELFF. The CDR3 DNA reads TGCGCCAGCAGCCCGCAGCGGGGGTCCAACACCGGGGAGCTGTTTTTT.

The chain employs TRBV27 and TRBJ1-2, with TRBD1 matching over 9 bases. Germline CDR1 MNHEY, CDR2 SMNVEV (reference sequence). This CDR3 contains 14 residues. With V trimmed by 8 bases and J by 11 bases, 15 bases remained unmatched. CDR3 protein: CASGSFIRDREYTF. The CDR3 bases are TGTGCCAGCGGATCCTTTATCCGGGACAGGGAATACACCTTC.

The V call is TRBV24-1, the J call TRBJ1-2, with unresolved D. In germline, CDR1 is KGHDR, CDR2 SFDVKD. The CDR3 has 14 residues. Trimming took 2 bases from V and 5 from J, leaving 11 bases between them. In DNA form, the CDR3 reads TGTGCCACCAGTGATTCGATGGGCTCGTATGGCTACACCTTC. Amino acid sequence: CATSDSMGSYGYTF.

This chain links TRBV10-3 with TRBJ2-7; 12 nucleotides line up with TRBD2. J was trimmed by 6 bases and V by 6 bases; bases with no gene match: 12. Germline V gene sequence: CDR1 ENHRY, CDR2 SYGVKD. CDR3 length: 16 amino acids. For the CDR3, the DNA is TGTGCCATCAGGACCCTAGGACTAGCGGGACAGGGCGAGCAGTACTTC. This encodes CAIRTLGLAGQGEQYF.

The rearrangement uses TRBV7-3 and TRBJ1-1; D gene unclear. Between the trimmed V and J ends, which lost 5 bases and 5 bases, there was a span of 15 bases. Germline V CDR1 and CDR2: SGHTA, FQGTGA. This CDR3 comprises 14 residues. The CDR3 DNA sequence: TGTGCCAGCAGCCCATACCGGTTGGAGACTGAAGCTTTCTTT. Amino acid sequence: CASSPYRLETEAFF. The entire variable domain, with the rest obtained from reference TRBV7-3 and TRBJ1-1, is as follows: GAGVSQTPSNKVTEKGKYVELRCDPISGHTALYWYRQSLGQGPEFLIYFQGTGAADDSGLPNDRFFAVRPEGSVSTLKIQRTERGDSAVYLCASSPYRLETEAFFGQGTRLTVV.

This chain uses TRBV15 with TRBJ2-5; a possible D gene is TRBD1 (5 bases). V gave up 1 base and J gave up 2 bases, with 11 bases separating them. The CDR3 spans 15 residues. The germline gives CDR1 LNHNV, CDR2 YYDKDF (reference sequence). The chain's CDR3 is CATSRVTGIQETQYF. The CDR3 DNA reads TGTGCCACCAGCAGAGTCACAGGAATTCAAGAGACCCAGTACTTC.

This rearrangement joins TRBV28 to TRBJ2-4; TRBD1 agrees at 7 bases. The junction had 5 bases not matched to a gene; V was cut back by 3 bases and J by 6 bases. Germline-derived CDR1 and CDR2 are MDHEN and SYDVKM. This CDR3 has 14 amino acids. The CDR3 coding sequence is TGTGCCAGCAGTTTGGTAGACAGGGCAAACATTCAGTACTTC. The encoded protein is CASSLVDRANIQYF.

This clone was seen a few times. The chain has TRBV9 and TRBJ2-1; D unresolved. CDR1 SGDLS and CDR2 YYNGEE come from the germline V gene. The length of the CDR3 is 12 residues. The V end lost 10 bases, the J end lost 2 bases, and 10 bases lay between the germline ends. CDR3 nucleotides: TGTGCCTGGGGTATCACCTACAATGAGCAGTTCTTC. This encodes CAWGITYNEQFF.

The chain employs TRBV7-8 and TRBJ1-3; 7 bases align to TRBD1. CDR1 and CDR2 (germline): SGHVS, FQNEAQ. This CDR3 region has 17 residues. Germline trimming cut 5 bases from V and 0 bases from J; bases unmatched to any gene: 10. This CDR3 reads CASSALNRGNSGNTIYF. CDR3 bases: TGTGCCAGCAGCGCCCTGAACAGGGGAAACTCTGGAAACACCATATATTTT. Based on the CDR3 plus reference TRBV7-8 and TRBJ1-3, the full variable domain is GAGVSQSPRYKVAKRGQDVALRCDPISGHVSLFWYQQALGQGPEFLTYFQNEAQLDKSGLPSDRFFAERPEGSVSTLKIQRTQQEDSAVYLCASSALNRGNSGNTIYFGEGSWLTVV.

The V and J genes are TRBV6-1 and TRBJ2-2, with no clear D. CDR1 is MNHNS and CDR2 is SASEGT in the germline V gene. V gave up 2 bases and J gave up 9 bases, with 4 bases separating them. The CDR3 sequence is 11 residues long. DNA of the CDR3: TGTGCCAGCAGTGAATACAGGGAGCTGTTTTTT. Amino acids: CASSEYRELFF.